A single sample is the source of the 9 T cell receptor beta chains below, sequenced in a study of cytomegalovirus exposure and HLA in healthy donors. Amplification used 60 Vbeta primers and 13 Jbeta primers. Clones were read by immunoSEQ multiplex PCR, and TCRdb kept only the in-frame ones, dropping some. The top ten clones hold around 5.2% of a sample with over 80,000 clones, over 75% of them seen once. Sequenced: PBMCs. The receptors were gathered from a man in his forties in good health and CMV-seropositive.

The rearrangement uses TRBV10-2 and TRBJ2-1; 9 nucleotides match TRBD1. Losses at the gene ends were 8 bases for V and 6 bases for J; bases not matched to a gene: 8. The length of the CDR3 is 14 residues. Germline CDR1 and CDR2: WSHSY and SAAADI. CDR3 coding DNA: TGCGCCAGCGTGGGACAGGGTGCCTTCAATGAGCAGTTCTTC. It is translated as CASVGQGAFNEQFF.

CDR3 sequence: CASGHSGRDEQYF. CDR3 nucleotide sequence: TGTGCCAGCGGACATAGCGGGAGGGACGAGCAGTACTTC. The gene calls are TRBV27 and TRBJ2-7; 11 nucleotides line up with TRBD2. The V and J ends lost 8 bases and 5 bases, in that order; junction bases with no gene match: 5. CDR3 size: 13 residues. Per germline, CDR1 MNHEY and CDR2 SMNVEV (reference sequence).

This chain connects TRBV5-1 to TRBJ2-5, with 13 positions matching TRBD2. Germline CDR1 reads SGHRS; CDR2 reads YFSETQ. CDR3 length equals 16 residues. Losses at the gene ends were 6 bases for V and 2 bases for J; bases not matched to a gene: 7. CDR3 in DNA: TGCGCCAGCAATCGTGGGACTAGCGGGAATCAAGAGACCCAGTACTTC. The encoded protein is CASNRGTSGNQETQYF.

The rearrangement links TRBV7-2 to TRBJ1-2; possibly TRBD1 for D (5 bases). CDR3 length equals 14 residues. The germline gives CDR1 SGHTA, CDR2 FQGNSA. Between the trimmed V and J ends, which lost 1 base and 4 bases, there was a span of 10 bases. In DNA, the CDR3 is TGTGCCAGCAGCTTAGATGGCAGGGCCTATGGCTACACCTTC. Translation gives CASSLDGRAYGYTF.

J is TRBJ1-6 and V is TRBV2, with 9 bases aligning to TRBD1. The CDR3 totals 15 residues. The V gene end was trimmed by 6 bases and the J gene end by 7 bases; junction bases not matched to a gene: 7. The germline V gene has CDR1 SNHLY and CDR2 FYNNEI. The chain's CDR3 is CASRGQGQGNSPLHF. CDR3 sequence (DNA): TGTGCCAGCAGGGGTCAGGGACAGGGCAATTCACCCCTCCACTTT.

V usage is TRBV7-9 and J usage is TRBJ2-4; D is possibly TRBD1 (6 bases). With 5 bases removed from V and 1 base from J, the gap between germline ends came to 12 bases. Germline V gene lookup returns CDR1 SEHNR and CDR2 FQNEAQ (reference sequence). The CDR3 consists of 15 residues. CDR3 residues: CASSLKQGAKNIQYF. The DNA of the CDR3 is TGTGCCAGCAGCCTGAAGCAGGGGGCCAAAAACATTCAGTACTTC.

The chain has TRBV18 and TRBJ1-6, with D perhaps TRBD1 (6 bases). The CDR3 is 15 amino acids. V lost 5 bases, J lost 3 bases, and 11 bases lay in between. From germline, CDR1 is KGHSH and CDR2 LQKENI. The CDR3 reads CASSEQGNYNSPLHF. The CDR3 DNA reads TGTGCCAGCTCAGAACAGGGAAACTATAATTCACCCCTCCACTTT.

On this clone: This specimen includes other DNA sequences encoding the same CDR3. The J gene is TRBJ1-1, the V gene TRBV9, with a tentative D call TRBD1 (5 bases). V was pared by 1 base and J by 1 base, with 5 bases between. CDR3 length: 13 amino acids. Germline lookup yields CDR1 SGDLS and CDR2 YYNGEE. CDR3: CASSVTGNTEAFF. The CDR3 region has the DNA TGTGCCAGCAGCGTAACAGGGAACACTGAAGCTTTCTTT.

This rearrangement joins TRBV19 to TRBJ2-7, with 12 bases lining up with TRBD1. Germline-derived CDR1 and CDR2 are LNHDA and SQIVND (reference sequence). This CDR3 region has 15 residues. V lost 3 bases and J lost 3; bases outside the gene matches: 3. The CDR3 reads CASSMGTGGLYEQYF. The CDR3 nucleotides read TGTGCCAGTAGTATGGGGACAGGGGGCCTCTACGAGCAGTACTTC. Using reference TRBV19 and TRBJ2-7 for the parts outside the CDR3, the full variable domain is DGGITQSPKYLFRKEGQNVTLSCEQNLNHDAMYWYRQDPGQGLRLIYYSQIVNDFQKGDIAEGYSVSREKKESFPLTVTSAQKNPTAFYLCASSMGTGGLYEQYFGPGTRLTVT.